The 4 T cell receptor beta chains in this list originate from one sample, sequenced in a study of blood T cell repertoires in COVID-19. The method was immunoSEQ multiplex PCR; TCRdb's version includes in-frame clones alone and lacks a portion of them. Counted here are under 300,000 clones, 86% occurring once; the ten biggest clones make up around 13%. Sequencing used peripheral blood. These receptors all come from a woman aged 65 to 85 with COVID-19, enrolled during active disease.

This chain uses TRBV4-3 with TRBJ1-2; D possibly corresponds to TRBD1 (6 bases). This CDR3 has 15 residues. V shed 1 base and J shed 6 bases, with 15 bases lying between them. Germline CDR1 is LGHNA and CDR2 is YSLEER. The CDR3 nucleotides read TGCGCCAGCAGCCAAGTAAGGGGGGGGTACAATGGCTACACCTTC. Amino acid sequence: CASSQVRGGYNGYTF.

V usage is TRBV24-1 and J usage is TRBJ2-5; TRBD1 matches at 9 bases. V lost 4 bases, J lost 3 bases, and 5 bases stayed unmatched. CDR3 length equals 15 residues. CDR1 and CDR2 (germline): KGHDR, SFDVKD. The CDR3 loop reads CATSEPGTGKETQYF. CDR3 nucleotides: TGTGCCACCAGTGAACCCGGGACAGGGAAAGAGACCCAGTACTTC.

The chain employs TRBV2 and TRBJ1-5; TRBD1 agrees at 7 bases. This CDR3 has 15 amino acids. Germline V gene data show CDR1 as SNHLY and CDR2 as FYNNEI. The trim removed 3 bases at V and 6 bases at J, leaving 8 bases unmatched. In DNA form, the CDR3 reads TGTGCCAGCAGTGAGTTAGGGGGCAATGGTCAGCCCCAGCATTTT. Protein sequence: CASSELGGNGQPQHF.

This clone was observed once. This chain links TRBV5-1 with TRBJ2-2; 8 bases line up with TRBD1. Germline V CDR1 and CDR2: SGHRS, YFSETQ. Trimming cost V 0 bases and J 4 bases; bases outside gene matches: 5. This CDR3 is built from 16 residues. The DNA of the CDR3 is TGCGCCAGCAGCTTGGGTACAGGGGGACCCACCGGGGAGCTGTTTTTT. Its protein is CASSLGTGGPTGELFF.